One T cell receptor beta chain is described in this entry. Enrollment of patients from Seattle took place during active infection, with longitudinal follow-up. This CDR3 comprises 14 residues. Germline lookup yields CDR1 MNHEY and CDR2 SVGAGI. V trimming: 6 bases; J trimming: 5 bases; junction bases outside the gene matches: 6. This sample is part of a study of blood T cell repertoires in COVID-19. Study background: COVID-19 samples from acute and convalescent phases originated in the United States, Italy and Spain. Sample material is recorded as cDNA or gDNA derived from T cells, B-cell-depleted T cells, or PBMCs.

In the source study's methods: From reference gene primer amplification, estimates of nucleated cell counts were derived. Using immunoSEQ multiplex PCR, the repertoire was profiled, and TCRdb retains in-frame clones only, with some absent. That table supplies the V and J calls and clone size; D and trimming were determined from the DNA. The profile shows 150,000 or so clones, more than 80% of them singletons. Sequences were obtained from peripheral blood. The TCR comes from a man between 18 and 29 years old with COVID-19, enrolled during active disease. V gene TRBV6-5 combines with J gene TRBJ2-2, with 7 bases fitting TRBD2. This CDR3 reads CASRPGGSTGELFF. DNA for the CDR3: TGTGCCAGCAGGCCGGGCGGGAGTACCGGGGAGCTGTTTTTT.